This TCR beta chain is from a study of shared clonotypes between healthy human individuals. About the research overall: CD8 memory received one plate per donor, CD8 naive two, CD4 memory three and CD4 naive three.

V was pared by 7 bases and J by 0 bases, with 10 bases between. The CDR3 is 13 residues long. Germline V gives CDR1 MDHEN, CDR2 SYDVKM. Researchers ran the assay at a deep level. Over several immunoSEQ plates, each subset's genomic DNA was distributed in even portions. Tens of thousands of T cell genomes (about 0.2 ug DNA) went into each sorted-subset replicate. Repertoires were generated with immunoSEQ multiplex PCR, while TCRdb's copy carries only in-frame clones and drops some. The repertoire holds about 2.1 million clones, with roughly 93% as singletons. Naive CD8 cells were CD45RO-negative, positively selected for CCR7, excluding terminally differentiated effector memory CD45RA+ cells.

Sample: naive CD8+ T cells from PBMCs. The sequence was obtained from a man between 18 and 29 years old in good health. Some clones in this sample may be carry-over from other donors' samples. The chain employs TRBV28 and TRBJ2-7; D remains ambiguous. The CDR3 spells CASMQDPSYEQYF. CDR3 DNA sequence: TGTGCCAGCATGCAGGACCCCTCCTACGAGCAGTACTTC.